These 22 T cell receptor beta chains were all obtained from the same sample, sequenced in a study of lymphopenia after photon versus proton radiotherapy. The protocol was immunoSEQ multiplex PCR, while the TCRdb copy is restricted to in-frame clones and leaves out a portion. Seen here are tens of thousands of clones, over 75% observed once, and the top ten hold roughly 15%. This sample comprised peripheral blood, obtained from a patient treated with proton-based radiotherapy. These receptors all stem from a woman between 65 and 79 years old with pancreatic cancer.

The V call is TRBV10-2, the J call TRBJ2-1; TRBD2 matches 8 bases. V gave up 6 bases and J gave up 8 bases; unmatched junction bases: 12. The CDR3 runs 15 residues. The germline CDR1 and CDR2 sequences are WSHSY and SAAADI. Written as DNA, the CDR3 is TGCGCCAGCAGCTTAATTAGCGGGATAAGTGATGAGCAGTTCTTC. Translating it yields CASSLISGISDEQFF.

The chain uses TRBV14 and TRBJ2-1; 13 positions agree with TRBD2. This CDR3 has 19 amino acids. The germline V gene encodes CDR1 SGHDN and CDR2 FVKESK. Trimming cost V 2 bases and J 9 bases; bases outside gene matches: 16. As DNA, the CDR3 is TGTGCCAGCAGCCAACTAAAAAAGGGGGGACTAGCGGGACCATTTGAGCAGTTCTTC. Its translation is CASSQLKKGGLAGPFEQFF.

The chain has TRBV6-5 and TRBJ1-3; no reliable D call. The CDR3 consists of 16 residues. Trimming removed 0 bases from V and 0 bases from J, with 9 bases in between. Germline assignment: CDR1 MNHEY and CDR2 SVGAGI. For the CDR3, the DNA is TGTGCCAGCAGTTACTCGATGCAGAGCTCTGGAAACACCATATATTTT. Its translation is CASSYSMQSSGNTIYF.

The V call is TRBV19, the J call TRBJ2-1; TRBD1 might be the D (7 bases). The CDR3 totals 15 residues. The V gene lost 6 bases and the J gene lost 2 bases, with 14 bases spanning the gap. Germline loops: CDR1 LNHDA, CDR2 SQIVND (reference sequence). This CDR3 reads CASSRGRSTYNEQFF. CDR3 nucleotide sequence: TGTGCCAGTAGCAGGGGGAGGAGCACCTACAATGAGCAGTTCTTC.

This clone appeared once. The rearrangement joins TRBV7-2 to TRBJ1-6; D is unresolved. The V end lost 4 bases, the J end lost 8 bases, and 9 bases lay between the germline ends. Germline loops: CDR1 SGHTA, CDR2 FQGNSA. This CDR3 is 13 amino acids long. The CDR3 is CASSSLKDSPLHF. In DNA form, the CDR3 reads TGTGCCAGCAGCTCGTTGAAGGATTCACCCCTCCACTTT.

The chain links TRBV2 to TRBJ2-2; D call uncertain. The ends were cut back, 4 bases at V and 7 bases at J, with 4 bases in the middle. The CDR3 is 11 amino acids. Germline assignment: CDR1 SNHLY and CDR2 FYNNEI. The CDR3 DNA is TGTGCCAGCAGTGGGGACGGGGAGCTGTTTTTT. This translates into CASSGDGELFF.

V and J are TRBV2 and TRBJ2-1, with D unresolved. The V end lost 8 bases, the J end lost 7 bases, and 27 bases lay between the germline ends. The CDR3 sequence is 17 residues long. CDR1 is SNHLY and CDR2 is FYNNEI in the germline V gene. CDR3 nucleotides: TGTGCCAGCCTGGTACGGTCGTATTCCCTCGACGGAAATGAGCAGTTCTTC. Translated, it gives CASLVRSYSLDGNEQFF.

CDR3 sequence reads: CASSLFSRGGNEQFF. In DNA, the CDR3 is TGTGCCAGCAGCTTGTTCTCTAGAGGTGGCAATGAGCAGTTCTTC. V gene TRBV11-3 combines with J gene TRBJ2-1; D call uncertain. From germline, CDR1 is SGHNT and CDR2 YENEEA. V was clipped by 3 bases and J by 6 bases, with 15 bases between them. CDR3 length: 15 residues. Based on the CDR3 plus reference TRBV11-3 and TRBJ2-1, the full variable domain is EAGVVQSPRYKIIEKKQPVAFWCNPISGHNTLYWYLQNLGQGPELLIRYENEEAVDDSQLPKDRFSAERLKGVDSTLKIQPAELGDSAVYLCASSLFSRGGNEQFFGPGTRLTVL.

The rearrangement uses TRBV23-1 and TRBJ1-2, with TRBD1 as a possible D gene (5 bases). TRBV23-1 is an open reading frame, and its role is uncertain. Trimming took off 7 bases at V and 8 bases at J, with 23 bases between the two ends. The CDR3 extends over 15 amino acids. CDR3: CASILNRKYAYGYTF. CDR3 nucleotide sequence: TGCGCCAGCATCCTAAACAGGAAATATGCCTACGGCTACACCTTC.

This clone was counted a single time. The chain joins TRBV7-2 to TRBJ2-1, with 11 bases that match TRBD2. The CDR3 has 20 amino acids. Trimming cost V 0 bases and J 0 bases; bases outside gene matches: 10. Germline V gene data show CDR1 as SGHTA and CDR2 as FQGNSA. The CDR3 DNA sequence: TGTGCCAGCAGCTTAGCCTTAGCGGGAGGGCTAAATAACTCCTACAATGAGCAGTTCTTC. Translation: CASSLALAGGLNNSYNEQFF.

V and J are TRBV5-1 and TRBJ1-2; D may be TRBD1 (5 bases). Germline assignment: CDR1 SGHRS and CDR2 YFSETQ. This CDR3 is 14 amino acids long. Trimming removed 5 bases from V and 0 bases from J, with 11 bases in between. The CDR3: CASRTGTSNYGYTF. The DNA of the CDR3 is TGCGCCAGCAGAACCGGGACTTCTAACTATGGCTACACCTTC. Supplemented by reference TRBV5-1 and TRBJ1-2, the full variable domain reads KAGVTQTPRYLIKTRGQQVTLSCSPISGHRSVSWYQQTPGQGLQFLFEYFSETQRNKGNFPGRFSGRQFSNSRSEMNVSTLELGDSALYLCASRTGTSNYGYTFGSGTRLTVV.

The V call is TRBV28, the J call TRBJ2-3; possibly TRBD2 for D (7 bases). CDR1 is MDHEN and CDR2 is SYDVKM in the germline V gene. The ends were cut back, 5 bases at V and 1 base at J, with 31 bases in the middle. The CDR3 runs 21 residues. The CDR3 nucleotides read TGTGCCAGCAGTCAGCCCTCGGGGGCGGGAGTTGAGTCTTTAGGCACAGATACGCAGTATTTT. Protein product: CASSQPSGAGVESLGTDTQYF.

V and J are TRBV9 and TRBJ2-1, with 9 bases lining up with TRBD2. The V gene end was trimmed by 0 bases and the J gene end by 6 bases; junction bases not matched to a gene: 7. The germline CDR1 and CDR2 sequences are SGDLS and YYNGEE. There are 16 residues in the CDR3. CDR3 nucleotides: TGTGCCAGCAGCGTAGTAGTTAGCGGGAGTGGCAATGAGCAGTTCTTC. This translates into CASSVVVSGSGNEQFF.

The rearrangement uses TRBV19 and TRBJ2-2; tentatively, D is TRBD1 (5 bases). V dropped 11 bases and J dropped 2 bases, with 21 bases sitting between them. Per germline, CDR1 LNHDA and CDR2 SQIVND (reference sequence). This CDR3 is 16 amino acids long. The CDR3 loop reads CAVRGNPSFNTGELFF. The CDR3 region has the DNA TGTGCCGTTAGGGGAAATCCGAGTTTTAACACCGGGGAGCTGTTTTTT.

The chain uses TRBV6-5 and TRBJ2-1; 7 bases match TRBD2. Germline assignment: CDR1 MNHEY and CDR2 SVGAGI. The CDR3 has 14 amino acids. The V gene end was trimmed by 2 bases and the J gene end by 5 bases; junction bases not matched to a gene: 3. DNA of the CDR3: TGTGCCAGCAGTTACCGAGCGGGAAACAATGAGCAGTTCTTC. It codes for CASSYRAGNNEQFF.

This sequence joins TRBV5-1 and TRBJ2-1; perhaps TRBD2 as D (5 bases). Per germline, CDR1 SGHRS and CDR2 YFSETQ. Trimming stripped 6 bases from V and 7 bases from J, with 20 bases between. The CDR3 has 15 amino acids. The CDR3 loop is CASTSTNPSQNEQFF. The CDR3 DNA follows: TGCGCCAGCACCTCGACTAACCCTTCGCAAAATGAGCAGTTCTTC.

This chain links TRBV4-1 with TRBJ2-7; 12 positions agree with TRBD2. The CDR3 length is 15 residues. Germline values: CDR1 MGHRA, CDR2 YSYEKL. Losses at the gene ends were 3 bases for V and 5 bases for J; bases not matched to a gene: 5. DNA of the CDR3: TGCGCCAGCAGCCAGGGACTAGCGGGTGTGGACGAGCAGTACTTC. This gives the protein CASSQGLAGVDEQYF.

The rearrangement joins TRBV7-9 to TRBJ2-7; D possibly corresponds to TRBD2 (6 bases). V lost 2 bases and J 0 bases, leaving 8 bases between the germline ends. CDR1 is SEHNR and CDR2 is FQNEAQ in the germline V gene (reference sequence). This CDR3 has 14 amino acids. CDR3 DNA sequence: TGTGCCAGCAGCTTACGGGAGTCCTCCTACGAGCAGTACTTC. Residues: CASSLRESSYEQYF.

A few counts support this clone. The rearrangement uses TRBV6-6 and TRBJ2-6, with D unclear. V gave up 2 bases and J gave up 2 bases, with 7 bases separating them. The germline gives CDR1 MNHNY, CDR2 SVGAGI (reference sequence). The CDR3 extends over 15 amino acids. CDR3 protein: CASSYKRAGANVLTF. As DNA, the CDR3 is TGTGCCAGCAGTTACAAAAGGGCTGGGGCCAACGTCCTGACTTTC.

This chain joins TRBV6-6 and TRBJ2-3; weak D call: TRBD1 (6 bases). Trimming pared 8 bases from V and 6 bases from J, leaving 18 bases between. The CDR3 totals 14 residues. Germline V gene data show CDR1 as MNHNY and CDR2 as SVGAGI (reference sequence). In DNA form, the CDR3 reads TGTGCCAGCTGCCTGGACAGCCAAATGGATACGCAGTATTTT. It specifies CASCLDSQMDTQYF.

The CDR3 here is CASSLRGTESYNEQFF. The CDR3 nucleotides read TGTGCCAGCAGCCTCCGGGGGACAGAGTCCTACAATGAGCAGTTCTTC. The J gene is TRBJ2-1, the V gene TRBV11-3; D is possibly TRBD1 (7 bases). CDR1 and CDR2 (germline): SGHNT, YENEEA. The CDR3 runs to 16 residues. The ends were cut back, 5 bases at V and 1 base at J, with 15 bases in the middle.

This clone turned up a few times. The DNA of the CDR3 is TGTGCCAGCAGCCCATCGCGGACAGGGGGCTACAATGAGCAGTTCTTC. Amino acids: CASSPSRTGGYNEQFF. The chain uses TRBV7-8 and TRBJ2-1; 10 nucleotides line up with TRBD1. CDR1 and CDR2 (germline): SGHVS, FQNEAQ. J was trimmed by 3 bases and V by 5 bases; bases with no gene match: 7. This CDR3 contains 16 residues.